This T cell receptor (beta chain) was identified during a study of T-cell memory formation after mild COVID-19. This clonotype was counted only a few times. CDR3 length: 17 residues. CDR1 is ENHRY, CDR2 SYGVKD, per germline. The V gene lost 0 bases and the J gene lost 6 bases, with 18 bases spanning the gap. TCRdb analysed the 5' RACE reads with MiXCR anew, one entry per CDR3 protein. The sample gives 110,000 or so distinct CDR3 sequences, about 20% of which show up once; about 42% is in the top ten. This receptor was identified in a man aged 18 to 29 who had mild COVID-19 (a few samples of this study predate the infection). Cell type and time point are not known. The chain has TRBV10-3 and TRBJ2-1; D is perhaps TRBD1 (5 bases). Material for sequencing was PBMCs or a T cell subset sorted from them (not recorded which). This CDR3 is CAISESFGTGYPNEQFF. CDR3 DNA sequence: TGTGCCATCAGTGAGTCATTCGGAACAGGTTACCCCAATGAGCAGTTCTTC.